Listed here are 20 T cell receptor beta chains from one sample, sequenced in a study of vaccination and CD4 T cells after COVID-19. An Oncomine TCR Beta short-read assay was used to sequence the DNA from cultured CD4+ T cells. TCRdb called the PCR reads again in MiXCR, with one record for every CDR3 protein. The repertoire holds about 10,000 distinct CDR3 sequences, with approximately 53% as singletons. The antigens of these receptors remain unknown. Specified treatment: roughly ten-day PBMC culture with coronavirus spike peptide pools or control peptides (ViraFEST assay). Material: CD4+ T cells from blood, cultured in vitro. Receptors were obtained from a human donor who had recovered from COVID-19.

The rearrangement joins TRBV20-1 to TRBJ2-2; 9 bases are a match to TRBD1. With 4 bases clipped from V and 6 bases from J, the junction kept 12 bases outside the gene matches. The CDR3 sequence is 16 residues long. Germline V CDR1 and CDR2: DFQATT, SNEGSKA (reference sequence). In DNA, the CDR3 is TGCAGTGCTATCCCGGGACAGGGAACCCGTCCCGGGGAGCTGTTTTTT. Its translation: CSAIPGQGTRPGELFF.

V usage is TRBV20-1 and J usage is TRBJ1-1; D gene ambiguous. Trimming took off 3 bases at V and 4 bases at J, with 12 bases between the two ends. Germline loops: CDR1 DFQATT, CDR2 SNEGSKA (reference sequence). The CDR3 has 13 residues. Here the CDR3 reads CSASLLGGTEAFF. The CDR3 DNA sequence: TGCAGTGCTAGTCTTCTGGGAGGCACTGAAGCTTTCTTT.

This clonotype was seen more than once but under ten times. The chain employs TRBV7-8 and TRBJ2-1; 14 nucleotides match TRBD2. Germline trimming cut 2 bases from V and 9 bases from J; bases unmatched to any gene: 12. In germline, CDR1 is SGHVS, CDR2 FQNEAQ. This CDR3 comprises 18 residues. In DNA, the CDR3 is TGTGCCAGCAGCTTACCCCTGCGACTAGCGGGGGGGCCTGGTGAGCAGTTCTTC. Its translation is CASSLPLRLAGGPGEQFF.

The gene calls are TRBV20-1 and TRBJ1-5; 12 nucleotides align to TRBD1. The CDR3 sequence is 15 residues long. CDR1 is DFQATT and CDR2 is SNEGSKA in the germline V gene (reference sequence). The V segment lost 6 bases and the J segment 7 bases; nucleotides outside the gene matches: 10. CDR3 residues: CSASRDRGPEQPQHF. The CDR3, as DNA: TGCAGTGCAAGCCGGGACAGGGGGCCGGAGCAGCCCCAGCATTTT.

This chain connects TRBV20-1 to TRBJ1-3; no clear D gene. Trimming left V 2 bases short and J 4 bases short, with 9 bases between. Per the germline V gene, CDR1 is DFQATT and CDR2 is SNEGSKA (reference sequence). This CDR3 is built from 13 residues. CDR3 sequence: CSARSPRGNTIYF. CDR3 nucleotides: TGCAGTGCTAGATCGCCCAGGGGAAACACCATATATTTT.

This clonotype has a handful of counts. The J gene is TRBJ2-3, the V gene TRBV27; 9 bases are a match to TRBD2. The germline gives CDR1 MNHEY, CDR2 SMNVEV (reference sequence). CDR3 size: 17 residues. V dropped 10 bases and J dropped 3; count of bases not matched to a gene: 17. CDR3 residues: CATSGGSGSPGTDTQYF. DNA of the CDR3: TGTGCCACTTCTGGTGGTAGCGGGAGCCCTGGGACAGATACGCAGTATTTT.

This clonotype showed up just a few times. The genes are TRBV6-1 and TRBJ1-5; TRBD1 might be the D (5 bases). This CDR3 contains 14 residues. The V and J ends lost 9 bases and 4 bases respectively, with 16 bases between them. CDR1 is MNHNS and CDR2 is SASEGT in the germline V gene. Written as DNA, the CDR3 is TGTGCCAGTGGGGCCAGGAGGGAGAATCAGCCCCAGCATTTT. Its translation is CASGARRENQPQHF.

CDR3 in DNA: TGCGCCAGCAGAATTAGACAGGGGGCGGACGAGCAGTACTTC. Its protein is CASRIRQGADEQYF. The chain uses TRBV10-2 and TRBJ2-7; 10 positions match TRBD1. CDR3 size: 14 residues. V lost 6 bases and J lost 5; bases outside the gene matches: 7. The germline V gene encodes CDR1 WSHSY and CDR2 SAAADI.

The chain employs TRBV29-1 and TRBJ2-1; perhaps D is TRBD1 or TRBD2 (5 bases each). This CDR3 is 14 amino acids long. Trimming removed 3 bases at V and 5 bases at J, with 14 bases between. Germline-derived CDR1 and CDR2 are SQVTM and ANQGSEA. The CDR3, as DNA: TGCAGCGTTGACGCAGGGACCCTAGACAATGAGCAGTTCTTC. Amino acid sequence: CSVDAGTLDNEQFF.

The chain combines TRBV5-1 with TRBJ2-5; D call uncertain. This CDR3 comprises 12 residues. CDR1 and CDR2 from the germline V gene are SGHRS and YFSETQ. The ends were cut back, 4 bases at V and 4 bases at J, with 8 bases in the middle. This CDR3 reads CASSRTGETQYF. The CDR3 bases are TGCGCCAGCAGCAGGACCGGAGAGACCCAGTACTTC.

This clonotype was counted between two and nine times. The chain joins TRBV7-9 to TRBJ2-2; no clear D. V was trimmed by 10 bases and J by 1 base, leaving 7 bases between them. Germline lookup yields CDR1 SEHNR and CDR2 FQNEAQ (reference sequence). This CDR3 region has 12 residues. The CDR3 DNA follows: TGTGCCATCGAAAAGAACACCGGGGAGCTGTTTTTT. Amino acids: CAIEKNTGELFF.

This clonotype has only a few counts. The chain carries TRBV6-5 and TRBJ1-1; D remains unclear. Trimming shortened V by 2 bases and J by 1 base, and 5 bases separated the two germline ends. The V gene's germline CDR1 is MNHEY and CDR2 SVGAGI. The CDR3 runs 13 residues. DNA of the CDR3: TGTGCCAGCAGTTACGGTGAGAACACTGAAGCTTTCTTT. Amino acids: CASSYGENTEAFF.

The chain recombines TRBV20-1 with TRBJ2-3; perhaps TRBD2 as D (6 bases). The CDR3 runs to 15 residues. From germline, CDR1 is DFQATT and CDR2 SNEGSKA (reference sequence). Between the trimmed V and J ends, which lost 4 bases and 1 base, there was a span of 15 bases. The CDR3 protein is CSAKKRASGTDTQYF. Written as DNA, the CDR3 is TGCAGTGCTAAAAAGCGGGCGTCTGGCACAGATACGCAGTATTTT.

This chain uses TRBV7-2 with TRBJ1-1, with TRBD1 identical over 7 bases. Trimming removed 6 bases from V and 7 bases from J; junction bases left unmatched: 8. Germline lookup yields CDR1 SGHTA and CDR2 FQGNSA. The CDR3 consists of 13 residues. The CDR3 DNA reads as TGTGCCAGCAGTCGAAACAGGGGAGATGAAGCTTTCTTT. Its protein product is CASSRNRGDEAFF. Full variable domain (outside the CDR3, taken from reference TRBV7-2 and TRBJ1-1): GAGVSQSPSNKVTEKGKDVELRCDPISGHTALYWYRQSLGQGLEFLIYFQGNSAPDKSGLPSDRFSAERTGGSVSTLTIQRTQQEDSAVYLCASSRNRGDEAFFGQGTRLTVV.

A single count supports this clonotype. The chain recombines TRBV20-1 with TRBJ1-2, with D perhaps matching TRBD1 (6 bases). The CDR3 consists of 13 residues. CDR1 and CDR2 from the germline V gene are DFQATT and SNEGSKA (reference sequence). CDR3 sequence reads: CQTRDIANYGYTF. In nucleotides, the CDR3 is TGCCAAACGAGGGACATAGCTAACTATGGCTACACCTTC.

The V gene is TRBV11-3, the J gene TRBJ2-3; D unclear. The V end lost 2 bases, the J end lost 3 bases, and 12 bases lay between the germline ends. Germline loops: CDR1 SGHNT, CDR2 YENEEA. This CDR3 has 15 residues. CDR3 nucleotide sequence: TGTGCCAGCAGCTTACAGGCCTTAGGTACAGATACGCAGTATTTT. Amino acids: CASSLQALGTDTQYF.

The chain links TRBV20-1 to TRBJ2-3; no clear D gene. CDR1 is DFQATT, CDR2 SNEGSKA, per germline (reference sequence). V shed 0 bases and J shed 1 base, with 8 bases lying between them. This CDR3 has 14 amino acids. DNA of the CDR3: TGCAGTGCTAGAGATCCTCGGGGCACAGATACGCAGTATTTT. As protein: CSARDPRGTDTQYF.

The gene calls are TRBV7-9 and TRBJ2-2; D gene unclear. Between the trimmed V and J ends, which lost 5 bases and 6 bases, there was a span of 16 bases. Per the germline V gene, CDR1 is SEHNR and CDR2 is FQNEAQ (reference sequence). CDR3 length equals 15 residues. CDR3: CASSLWIGAPGELFF. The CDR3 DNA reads TGTGCCAGCAGCCTCTGGATTGGCGCACCCGGGGAGCTGTTTTTT. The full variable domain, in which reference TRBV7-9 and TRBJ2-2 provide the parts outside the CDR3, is DTGVSQNPRHKITKRGQNVTFRCDPISEHNRLYWYRQTLGQGPEFLTYFQNEAQLEKSRLLSDRFSAERPKGSFSTLEIQRTEQGDSAMYLCASSLWIGAPGELFFGEGSRLTVL.

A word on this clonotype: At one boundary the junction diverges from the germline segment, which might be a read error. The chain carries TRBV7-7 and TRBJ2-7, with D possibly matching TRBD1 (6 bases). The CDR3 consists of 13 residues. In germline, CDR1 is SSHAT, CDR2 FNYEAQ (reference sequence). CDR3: CASSLGPGDEQYF. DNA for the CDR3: TGTGCTAGCAGCTTGGGACCAGGGGACGAGCAGTACTTC.

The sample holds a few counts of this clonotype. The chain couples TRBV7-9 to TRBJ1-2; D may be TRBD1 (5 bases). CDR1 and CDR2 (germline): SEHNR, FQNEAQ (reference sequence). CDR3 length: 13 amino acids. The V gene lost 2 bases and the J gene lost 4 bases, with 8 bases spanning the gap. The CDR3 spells CASSLRDGYGYTF. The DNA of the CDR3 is TGTGCCAGCAGCTTAAGGGACGGCTATGGCTACACCTTC. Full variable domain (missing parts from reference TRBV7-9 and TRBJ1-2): DTGVSQNPRHKITKRGQNVTFRCDPISEHNRLYWYRQTLGQGPEFLTYFQNEAQLEKSRLLSDRFSAERPKGSFSTLEIQRTEQGDSAMYLCASSLRDGYGYTFGSGTRLTVV.